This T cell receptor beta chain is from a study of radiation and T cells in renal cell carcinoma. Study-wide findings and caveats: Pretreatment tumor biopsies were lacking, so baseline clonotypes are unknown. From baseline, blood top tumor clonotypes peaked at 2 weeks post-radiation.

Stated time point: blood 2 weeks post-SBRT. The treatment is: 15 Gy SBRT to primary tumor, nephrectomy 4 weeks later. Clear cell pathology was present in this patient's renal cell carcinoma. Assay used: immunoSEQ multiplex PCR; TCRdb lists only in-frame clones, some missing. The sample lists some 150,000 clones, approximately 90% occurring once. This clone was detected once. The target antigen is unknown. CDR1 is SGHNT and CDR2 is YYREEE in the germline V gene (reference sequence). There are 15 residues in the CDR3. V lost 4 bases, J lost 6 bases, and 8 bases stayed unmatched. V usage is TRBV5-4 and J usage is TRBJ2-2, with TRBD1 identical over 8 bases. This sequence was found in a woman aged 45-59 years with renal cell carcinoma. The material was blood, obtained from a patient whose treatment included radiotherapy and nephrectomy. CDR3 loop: CASSASTGVPGELFF. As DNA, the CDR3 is TGTGCCAGCAGCGCCTCGACAGGGGTCCCCGGGGAGCTGTTTTTT.